These 23 T cell receptor beta chains came from one sample sequenced in a study of blood T cell repertoires in COVID-19. Only in-frame clones appear in the TCRdb table, and some are missing; sequencing was by immunoSEQ multiplex PCR. The sample includes under 100,000 clones, roughly 92% seen only once; the top ten take approximately 6%. The source material was peripheral blood. The receptors here all came from a woman in her sixties or seventies with active COVID-19.

The chain uses TRBV7-2 and TRBJ2-6; D ambiguous. The germline V gene encodes CDR1 SGHTA and CDR2 FQGNSA. The CDR3 totals 13 residues. V shed 9 bases and J shed 2 bases, with 8 bases lying between them. The CDR3 sequence is CASSEAGANVLTF. The CDR3 DNA sequence: TGTGCCAGTTCAGAGGCTGGGGCCAACGTCCTGACTTTC.

This chain uses TRBV6-5 with TRBJ1-1; 10 nucleotides agree with TRBD1. CDR1 is MNHEY and CDR2 is SVGAGI in the germline V gene. This CDR3 contains 15 residues. With V trimmed by 2 bases and J by 4 bases, 4 bases remained unmatched. The CDR3 DNA sequence: TGTGCCAGCAGTTACCACGGACAGGGGGGCACTGAAGCTTTCTTT. Residues: CASSYHGQGGTEAFF.

The chain uses TRBV6-5 and TRBJ2-4; 8 bases map to TRBD1. This CDR3 is built from 14 residues. The junction had 7 bases not matched to a gene; V was cut back by 6 bases and J by 6 bases. CDR1 is MNHEY, CDR2 SVGAGI, per germline. CDR3 sequence reads: CASSRGQGANIQYF. The DNA for the CDR3 is TGTGCCAGCAGCCGCGGACAGGGCGCAAACATTCAGTACTTC.

This rearrangement joins TRBV5-6 to TRBJ1-5, with TRBD1 identical over 10 bases. CDR1 is SGHDT, CDR2 YYEEEE, per germline. The CDR3 is 15 amino acids. V was clipped by 4 bases and J by 3 bases; unmatched bases: 4. The CDR3 DNA sequence: TGTGCCAGCAGCCCGGGACAGGGGCCCAATCAGCCCCAGCATTTT. It is translated as CASSPGQGPNQPQHF.

The rearrangement links TRBV4-1 to TRBJ2-5, with a possible D match to TRBD2 (6 bases). Germline V gene sequence: CDR1 MGHRA, CDR2 YSYEKL. The CDR3 contains 17 residues. V was pared by 0 bases and J by 5 bases, with 19 bases between. The CDR3 region is CASSQDRGMSSGETQYF. CDR3 coding DNA: TGCGCCAGCAGCCAAGATCGGGGGATGAGTTCTGGGGAGACCCAGTACTTC.

The chain uses TRBV5-1 and TRBJ2-2; D is unresolved. Trimming took off 0 bases at V and 2 bases at J, with 8 bases between the two ends. Germline assignment: CDR1 SGHRS and CDR2 YFSETQ. CDR3 length: 15 residues. CDR3 loop: CASSLGHTNTGELFF. CDR3 DNA: TGCGCCAGCAGCTTGGGACATACTAACACCGGGGAGCTGTTTTTT.

The V call is TRBV6-2 or TRBV6-3, the J call TRBJ1-1; 10 bases align to TRBD1. This CDR3 comprises 16 residues. Germline loops: CDR1 MNHEY, CDR2 SVGEGT. J was trimmed by 6 bases and V by 2 bases; bases with no gene match: 9. The CDR3 DNA follows: TGTGCCAGCAGTTACCCCATCCGACAGGGGGCGGCTGAAGCTTTCTTT. It translates to CASSYPIRQGAAEAFF.

This clone appeared a single time. The V gene is TRBV2, the J gene TRBJ2-1, with no clear D. Germline-derived CDR1 and CDR2 are SNHLY and FYNNEI. V lost 4 bases to trimming and J lost 9 bases, with 10 bases between them. The CDR3 has 12 residues. CDR3: CASSVTPAEQFF. The CDR3 nucleotides are TGTGCCAGCAGTGTGACTCCAGCTGAGCAGTTCTTC.

The chain joins TRBV5-1 to TRBJ2-7, with unresolved D. The CDR3 runs 14 residues. Germline V gene sequence: CDR1 SGHRS, CDR2 YFSETQ. The V end lost 0 bases, the J end lost 0 bases, and 7 bases lay between the germline ends. CDR3 sequence: CASSLETTSYEQYF. The CDR3 DNA reads as TGCGCCAGCAGCTTGGAGACAACCTCCTACGAGCAGTACTTC.

This rearrangement joins TRBV5-6 to TRBJ2-3, with D perhaps matching TRBD2 (5 bases). The germline V and J ends were trimmed by 2 bases and 0 bases, with 13 bases remaining between them. There are 16 residues in the CDR3. Looked up from germline, CDR1 is SGHDT and CDR2 is YYEEEE. Written as DNA, the CDR3 is TGTGCCAGCAGCTTCAACGGGGTTACTAGCACAGATACGCAGTATTTT. Its protein is CASSFNGVTSTDTQYF.

In this sample, this clone turned up a few times. The rearrangement links TRBV27 to TRBJ1-6; TRBD1 matches at 8 bases. Trimming cost V 4 bases and J 9 bases; bases outside gene matches: 8. The CDR3 length is 15 residues. Germline CDR1 reads MNHEY; CDR2 reads SMNVEV (reference sequence). The CDR3 protein is CASSSGQGNSSPLHF. In DNA form, the CDR3 reads TGTGCCAGCAGTTCTGGACAGGGAAACAGTTCACCCCTCCACTTT.

This chain joins TRBV19 and TRBJ1-1; D gene unclear. Germline V lookup: CDR1 LNHDA, CDR2 SQIVND (reference sequence). V was cut by 6 bases and J by 0 bases, with 17 bases left in between. This CDR3 is built from 16 residues. CDR3: CASSHPSGSVNTEAFF. CDR3 in DNA: TGTGCCAGTAGCCACCCCTCAGGAAGTGTGAACACTGAAGCTTTCTTT. The complete variable domain, with remaining parts taken from reference TRBV19 and TRBJ1-1, reads DGGITQSPKYLFRKEGQNVTLSCEQNLNHDAMYWYRQDPGQGLRLIYYSQIVNDFQKGDIAEGYSVSREKKESFPLTVTSAQKNPTAFYLCASSHPSGSVNTEAFFGQGTRLTVV.

The chain links TRBV18 to TRBJ1-1; D not certain. The germline V gene encodes CDR1 KGHSH and CDR2 LQKENI. The CDR3 has 13 residues. Trimming took 3 bases from V and 3 from J, leaving 8 bases between them. CDR3 nucleotide sequence: TGTGCCAGCTCACCTGTGAGGGACACTGAAGCTTTCTTT. Encoded protein: CASSPVRDTEAFF. Looking up the rest from reference TRBV18 and TRBJ1-1 gives the full variable domain: NAGVMQNPRHLVRRRGQEARLRCSPMKGHSHVYWYRQLPEEGLKFMVYLQKENIIDESGMPKERFSAEFPKEGPSILRIQQVVRGDSAAYFCASSPVRDTEAFFGQGTRLTVV.

CDR3 loop: CASSSETGTPYEQYF. In nucleotides, the CDR3 is TGTGCCAGCAGCTCAGAGACAGGGACTCCCTACGAGCAGTACTTC. The V call is TRBV7-9, the J call TRBJ2-7, with D possibly matching TRBD1 (7 bases). The ends were cut back, 4 bases at V and 2 bases at J, with 15 bases in the middle. Germline V gives CDR1 SEHNR, CDR2 FQNEAQ (reference sequence). This CDR3 region has 15 residues.

This clone was recorded only once. The chain links TRBV7-8 to TRBJ2-5, with 7 bases that match TRBD2. The ends lost 3 bases at V and 4 bases at J; junction bases unmatched: 5. The CDR3 extends over 14 amino acids. CDR1 and CDR2 from the germline V gene are SGHVS and FQNEAQ. CDR3 region: CASSFGASGETQYF. The CDR3 coding sequence is TGTGCCAGCAGCTTTGGGGCTAGCGGAGAGACCCAGTACTTC.

The chain joins TRBV6-5 to TRBJ2-3; 9 nucleotides align to TRBD2. J lost 2 bases, V lost 8 bases, and 5 bases had no gene match. Germline V gives CDR1 MNHEY, CDR2 SVGAGI. This CDR3 comprises 14 residues. The DNA of the CDR3 is TGTGCCAGCGGCGGACTAGCGCTCACAGATACGCAGTATTTT. Translated, it gives CASGGLALTDTQYF.

The gene calls are TRBV28 and TRBJ1-5, with 9 bases fitting TRBD1. V lost 2 bases to trimming and J lost 6 bases; unmatched junction nucleotides: 5. Germline CDR1 reads MDHEN; CDR2 reads SYDVKM. The CDR3 has 15 amino acids. In DNA, the CDR3 is TGTGCCAGCAGTTTAGGGGGACAGGGTTTTCAGCCCCAGCATTTT. Its translation: CASSLGGQGFQPQHF.

The rearrangement uses TRBV24-1 and TRBJ2-5; D is perhaps TRBD1 (6 bases). V was clipped by 2 bases and J by 6 bases, with 18 bases between them. This CDR3 contains 16 residues. Germline V lookup: CDR1 KGHDR, CDR2 SFDVKD. CDR3 loop: CATSDSRTGTTKTQYF. The CDR3 DNA reads TGTGCCACCAGTGATTCGAGAACAGGGACGACGAAGACCCAGTACTTC.

The J gene is TRBJ1-6, the V gene TRBV10-1; perhaps TRBD1 as D (5 bases). The V end lost 7 bases, the J end lost 7 bases, and 11 bases lay between the germline ends. The germline CDR1 and CDR2 sequences are WNHNN and SYGVQD (reference sequence). The CDR3 loop spans 13 amino acids. The DNA for the CDR3 is TGCGCCAGCAAGGCGGGGGAGAATTCACCCCTCCACTTT. This sequence encodes CASKAGENSPLHF.

The V and J genes are TRBV18 and TRBJ2-4; 12 positions agree with TRBD1. Germline V gene lookup returns CDR1 KGHSH and CDR2 LQKENI. The length of the CDR3 is 14 residues. V lost 6 bases and J lost 8; bases outside the gene matches: 5. CDR3 nucleotides: TGTGCCAGCTCCCAGGGACAGGGGGCTGACATTCAGTACTTC. This codes for CASSQGQGADIQYF.

A single count supports this clone. CDR3 residues: CSASGTSGRRETQYF. The DNA for the CDR3 is TGCAGTGCTAGTGGGACTAGCGGGAGAAGGGAGACCCAGTACTTC. This chain uses TRBV20-1 with TRBJ2-5, with 14 bases matching TRBD2. V lost 3 bases and J lost 5; bases outside the gene matches: 5. This CDR3 has 15 amino acids. Germline CDR1 is DFQATT and CDR2 is SNEGSKA (reference sequence).

This clone was seen only once. This chain's CDR3 is CASSLEGVTEAFF. CDR3 DNA sequence: TGCGCCAGCAGCTTGGAAGGGGTCACTGAAGCTTTCTTT. The V gene is TRBV5-1, the J gene TRBJ1-1, with D possibly TRBD1 on 5 matching bases. CDR1 is SGHRS, CDR2 YFSETQ, per germline. Trimming shortened V by 0 bases and J by 4 bases, and 7 bases separated the two germline ends. The CDR3 is 13 residues long.

V and J are TRBV4-2 and TRBJ2-7; 7 bases map to TRBD2. Germline-derived CDR1 and CDR2 are LGHNA and YNFKEQ. The J segment lost 0 bases and the V segment lost 3 bases, leaving 5 bases of the junction unmatched. CDR3 length: 15 residues. The CDR3 is CASSHPAGSSYEQYF. As DNA, the CDR3 is TGTGCCAGCAGCCACCCAGCGGGGAGCTCCTACGAGCAGTACTTC.